What follows are 31 T cell receptor beta chains derived from one specimen sequenced in a study of monozygotic twins with inflammatory bowel disease. One entry per CDR3 protein, without DNA, is what TCRdb gives after re-calling the 5' RACE reads. The sample shows 310,000 or so distinct CDR3 sequences, and over 2% sits with its ten largest clones. The sequenced sample was blood. Receptor source: a human donor with ulcerative colitis or Crohn's disease, or a healthy co-twin of an affected twin (not recorded which).

V is TRBV5-1 and J is TRBJ1-1; TCRdb's assignment of TRBD1 cannot be checked, as there is no DNA. CDR1 and CDR2 from the germline V gene are SGHRS and YFSETQ. The CDR3 is made up of 15 amino acids. CDR3 in amino acids: CASRSTGGFDTEAFF.

The chain combines TRBV5-1 with TRBJ1-4; without DNA, the TCRdb call of TRBD1 cannot be checked. The CDR3 has 15 residues. Germline CDR1 reads SGHRS; CDR2 reads YFSETQ. CDR3 amino acids: CASSLGTGFGEKLFF.

This chain joins TRBV7-9 and TRBJ1-1. Germline V CDR1 and CDR2: SEHNR, FQNEAQ (reference sequence). CDR3 length equals 13 residues. CDR3 sequence: CASRKEENTEAFF.

The rearrangement uses TRBV5-1 and TRBJ2-1; checking the TCRdb D call of TRBD1 is not possible without DNA. Per germline, CDR1 SGHRS and CDR2 YFSETQ. The CDR3 contains 15 residues. The CDR3 is CASSLAGSGGNEQFF.

The chain carries TRBV7-2 and TRBJ2-3. There are 14 residues in the CDR3. CDR1 and CDR2 (germline): SGHTA, FQGNSA. The CDR3 protein is CASSLELATDTQYF.

V is TRBV12-3 or TRBV12-4 and J is TRBJ2-3; TCRdb's D gene call, TRBD2, goes unchecked for lack of DNA. The CDR3 contains 18 residues. CDR3 sequence: CASSPGLAGGISTDTQYF.

This chain connects TRBV5-4 to TRBJ2-5; TCRdb selects TRBD1, and the lack of DNA leaves this call unchecked. Germline V CDR1 and CDR2: SGHNT, YYREEE (reference sequence). CDR3 length: 14 residues. CDR3 sequence reads: CASNRDRAREAQYF.

V gene TRBV7-8 combines with J gene TRBJ2-1; TCRdb indicates TRBD2, and absent DNA this call remains unverified. Germline assignment: CDR1 SGHVS and CDR2 FQNEAQ. There are 15 residues in the CDR3. CDR3 protein: CASAILAGRAGEQFF. Supplemented by reference TRBV7-8 and TRBJ2-1, the full variable domain reads GAGVSQSPRYKVAKRGQDVALRCDPISGHVSLFWYQQALGQGPEFLTYFQNEAQLDKSGLPSDRFFAERPEGSVSTLKIQRTQQEDSAVYLCASAILAGRAGEQFFGPGTRLTVL.

The CDR3 here is CASSPRGHNKNTGELFF. This sequence joins TRBV4-3 and TRBJ2-2; lacking DNA, the TRBD1 call made by TCRdb goes unchecked. Per the germline V gene, CDR1 is LGHNA and CDR2 is YSLEER. The CDR3 has 17 amino acids.

V usage is TRBV7-9 and J usage is TRBJ2-7; TCRdb returns TRBD1, unconfirmable since there is no DNA. The CDR3 spans 15 residues. In germline, CDR1 is SEHNR, CDR2 FQNEAQ (reference sequence). CDR3 in amino acids: CASSKGQGFSYEQYF.

This rearrangement joins TRBV5-1 to TRBJ2-5; the TCRdb D gene call, TRBD1, has no DNA to confirm it. Germline values: CDR1 SGHRS, CDR2 YFSETQ. The CDR3 has 15 residues. The CDR3 loop reads CASSRNTGSGETQYF.

The CDR3 region is CASSLAPGVAEAFF. This chain links TRBV7-2 with TRBJ1-1; the D call of TRBD1 rests on TCRdb alone, since no DNA is present to check it. The CDR3 contains 14 residues. CDR1 is SGHTA, CDR2 FQGNSA, per germline.

The chain has TRBV7-9 and TRBJ1-6; TCRdb calls TRBD1, which cannot be checked without DNA. The CDR3 consists of 17 residues. The germline V gene encodes CDR1 SEHNR and CDR2 FQNEAQ (reference sequence). CDR3 amino acids: CASSYTTGAGNLSPLHF.

The V gene is TRBV9, the J gene TRBJ1-6; TCRdb proposes TRBD1, but this gene call is untestable without DNA. Looked up from germline, CDR1 is SGDLS and CDR2 is YYNGEE. CDR3 length equals 14 residues. CDR3 region: CASSVDRGISPLHF.

The CDR3 region is CASSIRGGSEQYF. The chain uses TRBV2 and TRBJ2-7; no DNA is available, so the TRBD1 call from TCRdb remains unchecked. This CDR3 is built from 13 residues. Germline V CDR1 and CDR2: SNHLY, FYNNEI.

CDR3: CASSYQGLVHEQYF. The chain carries TRBV6-2 or TRBV6-3 and TRBJ2-7; TCRdb calls TRBD2, which cannot be checked without DNA. Germline loops: CDR1 MNHEY, CDR2 SVGEGT. The CDR3 extends over 14 amino acids.

The CDR3 sequence is CASSYGTGTSPLHF. This chain uses TRBV5-1 with TRBJ1-6; TCRdb's assignment of TRBD1 cannot be checked, as there is no DNA. The V gene's germline CDR1 is SGHRS and CDR2 YFSETQ. CDR3 size: 14 residues. The whole variable domain, remainder taken from reference TRBV5-1 and TRBJ1-6, is KAGVTQTPRYLIKTRGQQVTLSCSPISGHRSVSWYQQTPGQGLQFLFEYFSETQRNKGNFPGRFSGRQFSNSRSEMNVSTLELGDSALYLCASSYGTGTSPLHFGNGTRLTVT.

The J gene is TRBJ1-1, the V gene TRBV29-1; TCRdb proposes TRBD1, but this gene call is untestable without DNA. Germline V gene lookup returns CDR1 SQVTM and CDR2 ANQGSEA. The CDR3 has 15 amino acids. CDR3 sequence: CSVEEGEGYNTEAFF.

The chain is built from TRBV4-2 and TRBJ2-1; TCRdb selects TRBD1, and the lack of DNA leaves this call unchecked. Germline V lookup: CDR1 LGHNA, CDR2 YNFKEQ. There are 16 residues in the CDR3. The CDR3 protein is CASSTSGQGRDNEQFF.

The V gene is TRBV5-1, the J gene TRBJ2-7; TCRdb names TRBD1, which stays unverified in the absence of DNA. Looked up from germline, CDR1 is SGHRS and CDR2 is YFSETQ. The CDR3 consists of 12 residues. The CDR3 reads CASSRDSYEQYF.

The V and J genes are TRBV19 and TRBJ1-5; the TRBD1 assignment by TCRdb is unverifiable without DNA. There are 15 residues in the CDR3. Germline values: CDR1 LNHDA, CDR2 SQIVND (reference sequence). CDR3 residues: CASGDPLISNQPQHF.

The chain links TRBV10-2 to TRBJ2-2; TCRdb proposes TRBD1, but this gene call is untestable without DNA. Germline CDR1 and CDR2: WSHSY and SAAADI. The CDR3 loop spans 16 amino acids. The CDR3 loop is CATQGGFQENTGELFF.

The chain combines TRBV7-2 with TRBJ2-7; the D call of TRBD1 rests on TCRdb alone, since no DNA is present to check it. Germline values: CDR1 SGHTA, CDR2 FQGNSA. The CDR3 extends over 12 amino acids. CDR3 region: CASSLTGWEQYF.

The V gene is TRBV7-3, the J gene TRBJ2-3; the TRBD1 assignment by TCRdb is unverifiable without DNA. The CDR3 has 15 residues. Germline loops: CDR1 SGHTA, CDR2 FQGTGA. The CDR3 loop is CASSYGTASTDTQYF. The full variable domain, in which reference TRBV7-3 and TRBJ2-3 provide the parts outside the CDR3, is GAGVSQTPSNKVTEKGKYVELRCDPISGHTALYWYRQSLGQGPEFLIYFQGTGAADDSGLPNDRFFAVRPEGSVSTLKIQRTERGDSAVYLCASSYGTASTDTQYFGPGTRLTVL.

V and J are TRBV7-2 and TRBJ2-7; TCRdb indicates TRBD2, and absent DNA this call remains unverified. Germline CDR1 reads SGHTA; CDR2 reads FQGNSA. The CDR3 extends over 15 amino acids. The chain's CDR3 is CASSTPAGVGYEQYF.

This rearrangement joins TRBV15 to TRBJ2-7; absent DNA, TCRdb's TRBD1 call cannot be checked. The CDR3 sequence is 17 residues long. Per the germline V gene, CDR1 is LNHNV and CDR2 is YYDKDF (reference sequence). The CDR3 protein is CATSRVGDHGGSGEQYF.

The gene calls are TRBV2 and TRBJ1-1. The V gene's germline CDR1 is SNHLY and CDR2 FYNNEI. The CDR3 is made up of 11 amino acids. The CDR3 here is CASSENTEAFF.

The rearrangement joins TRBV12-3 or TRBV12-4 to TRBJ1-1; the TRBD1 assignment by TCRdb is unverifiable without DNA. The CDR3 is made up of 13 amino acids. The CDR3 spells CASSRRVDTEAFF.

This chain connects TRBV5-1 to TRBJ2-1. Germline values: CDR1 SGHRS, CDR2 YFSETQ. This CDR3 spans 15 amino acids. CDR3 amino acids: CASSLESVSYNEHFF.

The V and J genes are TRBV12-3 or TRBV12-4 and TRBJ2-1; the TCRdb call, TRBD2, lacks DNA for checking. The CDR3 covers 14 residues. CDR3 protein: CASSPAFGYNEQFF.

The chain is built from TRBV20-1 and TRBJ2-3. Germline CDR1 DFQATT, CDR2 SNEGSKA (reference sequence). The CDR3 is made up of 13 amino acids. CDR3 region: CSAPGTNTDTQYF.